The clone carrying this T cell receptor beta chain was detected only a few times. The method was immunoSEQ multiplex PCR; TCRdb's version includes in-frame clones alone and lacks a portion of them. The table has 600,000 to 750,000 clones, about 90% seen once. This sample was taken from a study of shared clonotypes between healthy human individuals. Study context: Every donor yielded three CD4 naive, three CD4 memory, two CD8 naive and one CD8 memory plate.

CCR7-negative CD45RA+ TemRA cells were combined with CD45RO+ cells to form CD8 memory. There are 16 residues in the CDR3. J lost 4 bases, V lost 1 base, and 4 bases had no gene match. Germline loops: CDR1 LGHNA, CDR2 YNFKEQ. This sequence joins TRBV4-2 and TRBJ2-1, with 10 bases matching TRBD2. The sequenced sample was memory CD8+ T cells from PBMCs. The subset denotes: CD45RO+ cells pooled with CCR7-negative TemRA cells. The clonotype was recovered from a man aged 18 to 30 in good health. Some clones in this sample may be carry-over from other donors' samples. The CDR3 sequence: CASSQALAGEYNEQFF. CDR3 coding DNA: TGTGCCAGCAGCCAAGCCCTAGCGGGGGAATACAATGAGCAGTTCTTC.